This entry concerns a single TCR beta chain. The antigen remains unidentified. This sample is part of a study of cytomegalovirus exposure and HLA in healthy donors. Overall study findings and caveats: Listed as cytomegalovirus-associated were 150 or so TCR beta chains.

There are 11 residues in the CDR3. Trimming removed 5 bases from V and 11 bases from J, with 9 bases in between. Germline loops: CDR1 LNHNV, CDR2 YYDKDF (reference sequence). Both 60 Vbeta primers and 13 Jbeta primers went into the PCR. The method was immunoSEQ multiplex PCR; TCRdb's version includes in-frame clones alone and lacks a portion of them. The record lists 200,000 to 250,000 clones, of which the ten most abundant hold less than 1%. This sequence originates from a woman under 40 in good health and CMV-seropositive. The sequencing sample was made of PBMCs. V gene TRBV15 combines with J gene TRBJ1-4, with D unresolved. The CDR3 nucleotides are TGTGCCACCAGCCCGGGTCTTAAACTGTTTTTT. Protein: CATSPGLKLFF.